The rows below give T cell receptor beta chains drawn from one sample of a study of CD8 T cells in Susac syndrome. TCRdb independently ran MiXCR on the immunoSEQ multiplex PCR reads; one entry per CDR3 protein. The data show 200,000 to 300,000 distinct CDR3 sequences, with 90% to 97% seen just once and less than 0.11% held by the top ten. The sequencing input was CD4+ T cells from PBMCs. Every receptor here comes from a human donor with Susac syndrome. Each CDR3 is given without its conserved first and last residue. The order of the fields is V gene, D gene, J gene, CDR3 protein. The D gene is left open where the match is weak.

TRBV14	NA	TRBJ2-7	ASSQESGTYSYEQY
TRBV7-9	NA	TRBJ2-1	ASSSGDGGRNEQF
TRBV2	NA	TRBJ2-3	ASSEFQGRTDTQY
TRBV29-1	NA	TRBJ2-5	STQGSSRYQETQY
TRBV20-1	NA	TRBJ2-3	SASGGAPYTQY
TRBV5-1	NA	TRBJ2-5	ASSRIGQAAQETQY
TRBV30	TRBD1	TRBJ1-4	ATLPGQGTSYEKLF
TRBV15	NA	TRBJ1-2	ATSRDLGRGYT
TRBV20-1	NA	TRBJ1-2	SAPGPLLGYT
TRBV11-3	NA	TRBJ1-2	ASSPLGSRYGYT
TRBV27	NA	TRBJ2-3	ASSPSFRVDTQY
TRBV25-1	NA	TRBJ1-3	ASSGPFVSGNTIY
TRBV4-1	TRBD2	TRBJ2-1	ASSPGLAGAYNEQF
TRBV12-3/TRBV12-4	TRBD1	TRBJ1-2	ASSLGTGGALNYGYT
TRBV30	NA	TRBJ1-5	AWTLGRGSNQPQH
TRBV2	NA	TRBJ2-7	ASIKSNRVHEQY
TRBV6-2/TRBV6-3	NA	TRBJ2-6	ASSYGELSGANVLT
TRBV25-1	NA	TRBJ2-2	ASGNSGAGELF
TRBV7-6	TRBD2	TRBJ2-3	ASSRGTSGSLADTQY
TRBV11-3	TRBD2	TRBJ2-1	ASSFLAARIHEQF
TRBV21-1	NA	TRBJ2-4	ASSTIRGGGAKNIQY
TRBV20-1	NA	TRBJ2-5	SARRTASTAQY
TRBV12-3/TRBV12-4	NA	TRBJ2-7	ASSPLRQPSYEQY
TRBV20-1	NA	TRBJ2-6	SASSRGGNSGANVLT
TRBV28	NA	TRBJ1-2	ASSSKGVT
TRBV20-1	TRBD2	TRBJ2-7	SAIPGLAYEQY
TRBV27	NA	TRBJ2-4	ASSLSYQGSLAKNIQY
TRBV23-1	TRBD2	TRBJ2-1	ASSWTSGILDEQF
TRBV29-1	NA	TRBJ2-1	SVALAFAYNEQF
TRBV25-1	TRBD1	TRBJ1-5	ASSLGQGAQASVQPQH